A selection of T cell receptor beta chains follows, all from one sample in a study of spatial heterogeneity in lung cancer. TCRdb re-called the 5' RACE reads through MiXCR, storing one row per CDR3 protein. Of tens of thousands of distinct CDR3 sequences listed, less than 15% are singletons. The sequencing used PBMCs, collected at surgery. These receptors were obtained from a male donor with early-stage non-small cell lung cancer. Both conserved end residues are part of each CDR3. A D gene is named only where the DNA matches it firmly. Only some rows state a clone size, as once, few, many or a class for expanded clones.

j_gene,d_gene,abundance,v_gene,CDR3aa,CDR3nt
TRBJ2-2,-,-,TRBV6-2/TRBV6-3,CASSLGLGLAGELFF,TGTGCCAGCAGCCTGGGACTGGGGCTCGCCGGGGAGCTGTTTTTT
TRBJ2-7,-,-,TRBV27,CASSLWGVRAEQYF,TGTGCCAGCAGTTTATGGGGGGTGCGAGCCGAGCAGTACTTC
TRBJ2-7,-,-,TRBV7-3,CASSLNFGNEQYF,TGTGCCAGCAGCTTAAACTTCGGGAACGAGCAGTACTTC
TRBJ1-1,-,-,TRBV30,CAWITRGRRNTEAFF,TGTGCCTGGATCACGAGGGGACGGAGGAACACTGAAGCTTTCTTT
TRBJ1-6,TRBD1,-,TRBV6-1,CASSADRSSYNSPLHF,TGTGCCAGCAGTGCGGACAGGAGCTCCTATAATTCACCCCTCCACTTT
TRBJ2-7,TRBD2,few,TRBV2,CASRAGTSGYEQYF,TGTGCCAGCAGGGCCGGGACTAGCGGCTACGAGCAGTACTTC
TRBJ1-1,-,few,TRBV6-6,CASSYSSMNTEAFF,TGTGCCAGCAGTTACTCCTCTATGAACACTGAAGCTTTCTTT
TRBJ2-6,TRBD1,many,TRBV7-9,CASSLNGQGGNVLTF,TGTGCCAGCAGCCTCAATGGACAGGGCGGCAACGTCCTGACTTTC
TRBJ1-6,TRBD1,-,TRBV5-1,CASSPGQVSNSPLHF,TGCGCCAGCAGCCCCGGACAGGTTTCAAATTCACCCCTCCACTTT
TRBJ2-6,-,many,TRBV12-3/TRBV12-4,CASSSDTHSGANVLTF,TGTGCCAGCAGCTCCGACACCCACTCTGGGGCCAACGTCCTGACTTTC
TRBJ2-5,-,-,TRBV14,CASSQNRQETQYF,TGTGCCAGCAGCCAGAACAGGCAAGAGACCCAGTACTTC
TRBJ2-1,TRBD2,many,TRBV6-5,CASSRLAGVNEQFF,TGTGCCAGCAGTCGACTAGCGGGAGTCAATGAGCAGTTCTTC
TRBJ2-1,-,many,TRBV4-2,CASSQGVLGSYNEQFF,TGTGCCAGCAGCCAAGGAGTGCTCGGCTCCTACAATGAGCAGTTCTTC
TRBJ2-5,-,few,TRBV20-1,CSARVTGQETQYF,TGCAGTGCTAGGGTGACAGGACAAGAGACCCAGTACTTC
TRBJ2-1,TRBD2,-,TRBV20-1,CSAIPLAGGMDNEQFF,TGCAGTGCTATCCCACTAGCGGGAGGAATGGACAATGAGCAGTTCTTC
TRBJ1-3,-,many,TRBV29-1,CSVTSDGNTIYF,TGCAGCGTAACGTCTGATGGAAACACCATATATTTT